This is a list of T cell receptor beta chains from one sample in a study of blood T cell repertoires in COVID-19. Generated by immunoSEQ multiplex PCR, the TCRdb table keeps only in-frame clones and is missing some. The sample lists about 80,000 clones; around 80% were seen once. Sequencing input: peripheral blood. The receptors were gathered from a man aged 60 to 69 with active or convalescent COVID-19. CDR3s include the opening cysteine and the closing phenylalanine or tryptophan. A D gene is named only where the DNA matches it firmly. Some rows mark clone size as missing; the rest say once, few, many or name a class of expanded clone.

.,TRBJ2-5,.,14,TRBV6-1,TGTGCCAGCAGTGAAGCTCCCTACCAAGAGACCCAGTACTTC,CASSEAPYQETQYF
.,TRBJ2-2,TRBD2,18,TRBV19,TGTGCCAGTAGTATAGGTCTTTTAGCGGGCTCGAACACCGGGGAGCTGTTTTTT,CASSIGLLAGSNTGELFF
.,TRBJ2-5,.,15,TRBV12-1,TGTGCCAGCAGCGTGGCCCTAGCGGGGCAAGAGACCCAGTACTTC,CASSVALAGQETQYF
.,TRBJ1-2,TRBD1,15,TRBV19,TGTGCCAGTAGTCTCCGGACAGGGGAGGACTATGGCTACACCTTC,CASSLRTGEDYGYTF
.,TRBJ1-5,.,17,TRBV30,TGTGCCTGGAGTGCGGGCAGGGTGAGAAATAGCAATCAGCCCCAGCATTTT,CAWSAGRVRNSNQPQHF
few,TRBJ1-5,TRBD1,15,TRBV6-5,TGTGCCAGCAGCTCCGGGACAGGGTTCAATCAGCCCCAGCATTTT,CASSSGTGFNQPQHF
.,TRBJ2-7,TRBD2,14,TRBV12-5,TGTGCTAGTGGTTTGGCCCCGGGGGGCTACGAGCAGTACTTC,CASGLAPGGYEQYF
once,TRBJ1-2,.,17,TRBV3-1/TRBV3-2,TGTGCCAGCAGCCCATCAAGCGGGATTAGCAGCAACTATGGCTACACCTTC,CASSPSSGISSNYGYTF
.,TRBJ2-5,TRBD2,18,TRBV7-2,TGTGCCAGCAGCCTCAAGGGGGGGGCTAGCGGGCCCCAAGTGACCCAGTACTTC,CASSLKGGASGPQVTQYF
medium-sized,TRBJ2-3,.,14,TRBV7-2,TGTGCCAGCAGCGCACAGGGGAGGACAGATACGCAGTATTTT,CASSAQGRTDTQYF
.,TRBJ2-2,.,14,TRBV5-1,TGCGCCAGCAGAGGGACTGTCGGAACCGGGGAGCTGTTTTTT,CASRGTVGTGELFF
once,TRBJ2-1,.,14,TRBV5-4,TGTGCCAGCAGCTTGGCCGGGTCCTACAATGAGCAGTTCTTC,CASSLAGSYNEQFF
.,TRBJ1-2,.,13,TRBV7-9,TGTGCCAGCAGCGGCGGGGACCGTTCCGGCTACACCTTC,CASSGGDRSGYTF
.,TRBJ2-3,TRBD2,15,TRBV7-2,TGTGCCAGCAGCTTAGCGACTAGCGGGGGAGATACGCAGTATTTT,CASSLATSGGDTQYF
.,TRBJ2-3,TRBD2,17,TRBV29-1,TGCAGCGTTGAAGATCAAATAGGTAGCGGGGGCCCCGATACGCAGTATTTT,CSVEDQIGSGGPDTQYF
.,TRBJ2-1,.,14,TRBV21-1,TGTGCCACTAGTGGCCTGCGCTCCTACAATGAGCAGTTCTTC,CATSGLRSYNEQFF
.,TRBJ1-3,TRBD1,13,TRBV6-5,TGTGCCACGACAGGGGATTCTGGAAACACCATATATTTT,CATTGDSGNTIYF
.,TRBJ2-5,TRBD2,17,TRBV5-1,TGCGCCAGCAGCTTGGAAGTTATTGCCGGGGGGGGCGAGACCCAATACTTC,CASSLEVIAGGGETQYF
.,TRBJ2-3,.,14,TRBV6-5,TGTGCCAGCAGGGCTCTTTCGAGCGGAGATACGCAGTATTTT,CASRALSSGDTQYF
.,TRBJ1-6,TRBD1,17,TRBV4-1,TGCGCCAGCAGCCAAGAGGGTTGGGGACAGGGGTATTCACCCCTCCACTTT,CASSQEGWGQGYSPLHF
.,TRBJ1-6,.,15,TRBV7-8,TGTGCCAGCAGCGCCCGAGAGGGAGGGGGTTCACCCCTCCACTTT,CASSAREGGGSPLHF
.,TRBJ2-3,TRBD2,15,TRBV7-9,TGTGCCAGCACCCTCACTAGCGGGGACCCAGATACGCAGTATTTT,CASTLTSGDPDTQYF
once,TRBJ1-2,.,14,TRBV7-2,TGTGCCAGCAGCTCCTCGAGGGAACGGAGTGGCTACACCTTC,CASSSSRERSGYTF
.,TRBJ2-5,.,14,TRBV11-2,TGTGCCAGCAGCTTAGGACTACTCCAAGAGACCCAGTACTTC,CASSLGLLQETQYF
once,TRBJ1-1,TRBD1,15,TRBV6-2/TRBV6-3,TGTGCCAGCAGCATCCTGCCCGACAGGGCCACTGAAGCTTTCTTT,CASSILPDRATEAFF
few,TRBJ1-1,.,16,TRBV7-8,TGTGCCAGCAGCTTAACTAACTCAGGGTTCCTTACTGAAGCTTTCTTT,CASSLTNSGFLTEAFF
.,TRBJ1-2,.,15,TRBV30,TGTGCCTGGAGTTTCAACCCTCAGGGTACCTATGGCTACACCTTC,CAWSFNPQGTYGYTF
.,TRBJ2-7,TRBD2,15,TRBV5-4,TGTGCCAGCAGCCTGGGGGGACTAGCGAGTCGCGAGCAGTACTTC,CASSLGGLASREQYF
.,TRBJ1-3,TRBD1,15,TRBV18,TGTGCCAGCTCAATATCGGAACAGGGGGGAAACACCATATATTTT,CASSISEQGGNTIYF